Each of the 15 T cell receptor beta chains below was sequenced from the same sample in a study of T-cell memory formation after mild COVID-19. TCRdb reprocessed the 5' RACE reads with MiXCR, giving one entry per CDR3 protein. The sample shows 160,000 or so distinct CDR3 sequences, around a third of them seen only once. The sequenced sample consisted of PBMCs or a T cell subset sorted from them (not recorded which). Receptors originate from an adult woman who had mild COVID-19 (a few samples of this study predate the infection). Cell type and time point are not known.

The chain uses TRBV4-1 and TRBJ1-6; 7 bases agree with TRBD1. The CDR3 runs 15 residues. CDR1 is MGHRA, CDR2 YSYEKL, per germline. The junction had 0 bases not matched to a gene; V was cut back by 0 bases and J by 4 bases. This chain's CDR3 is CASSQEQGYNSPLHF. Here the CDR3 DNA reads TGCGCCAGCAGCCAAGAACAGGGGTATAATTCACCCCTCCACTTT.

In its sample, this clonotype was seen many times. This chain links TRBV12-3 or TRBV12-4 with TRBJ2-4; 8 bases align to TRBD1. V gave up 6 bases and J gave up 6 bases; unmatched junction bases: 4. CDR3 length: 13 amino acids. In DNA, the CDR3 is TGTGCCAGCAGCTCGACAGGGGCAAACATTCAGTACTTC. Translated, it gives CASSSTGANIQYF.

This CDR3 reads CASSLGTQRGGLIYNEQFF. CDR3 coding DNA: TGTGCCAGCAGCTTGGGGACTCAGCGGGGGGGCCTGATCTACAATGAGCAGTTCTTC. The V call is TRBV5-5, the J call TRBJ2-1, with 10 bases fitting TRBD2. Per germline, CDR1 SGHKS and CDR2 YYEKEE (reference sequence). V shed 0 bases, J shed 3 bases, and the junction held 12 bases outside the gene matches. There are 19 residues in the CDR3.

This clonotype was observed many times. The CDR3 loop reads CASSFHPGTQYF. The CDR3 nucleotides read TGTGCCAGCAGCTTTCACCCGGGTACGCAGTATTTT. This rearrangement joins TRBV7-2 to TRBJ2-3; D ambiguous. CDR3 size: 12 residues. CDR1 is SGHTA, CDR2 FQGNSA, per germline. V lost 3 bases, J lost 8 bases, and 9 bases lay in between.

This clonotype was picked up a small number of times. The rearrangement links TRBV18 to TRBJ2-3, with D perhaps given as TRBD1 or TRBD2 (6 bases each). Germline values: CDR1 KGHSH, CDR2 LQKENI. The V end lost 8 bases, the J end lost 2 bases, and 23 bases lay between the germline ends. The CDR3 contains 17 residues. CDR3 DNA: TGTGCCAGCAGGTCGTCGGGGGACATGGGGTTCACAGATACGCAGTATTTT. Translating it yields CASRSSGDMGFTDTQYF. Together with reference TRBV18 and TRBJ2-3, the CDR3 gives the full variable domain: NAGVMQNPRHLVRRRGQEARLRCSPMKGHSHVYWYRQLPEEGLKFMVYLQKENIIDESGMPKERFSAEFPKEGPSILRIQQVVRGDSAAYFCASRSSGDMGFTDTQYFGPGTRLTVL.

This rearrangement joins TRBV6-6 to TRBJ1-1; a possible D gene is TRBD1 (5 bases). Looked up from germline, CDR1 is MNHNY and CDR2 is SVGAGI (reference sequence). V was clipped by 2 bases and J by 0 bases, with 7 bases between them. The CDR3 totals 14 residues. The DNA for the CDR3 is TGTGCCAGCAGTTACGACAGCCTGAACACTGAAGCTTTCTTT. Its translation: CASSYDSLNTEAFF.

This clonotype was seen many times. The rearrangement joins TRBV18 to TRBJ2-6; D is uncertain. V dropped 0 bases and J dropped 2 bases, with 11 bases sitting between them. Per germline, CDR1 KGHSH and CDR2 LQKENI. This CDR3 comprises 17 residues. For the CDR3, the DNA is TGTGCCAGCTCACCACCGTCAGGCCCTCCTGGGGCCAACGTCCTGACTTTC. Residues: CASSPPSGPPGANVLTF.

V is TRBV7-2 and J is TRBJ1-1; no clear D gene. In germline, CDR1 is SGHTA, CDR2 FQGNSA. The CDR3 is made up of 15 amino acids. The germline V and J ends were trimmed by 3 bases and 4 bases, with 15 bases remaining between them. DNA for the CDR3: TGTGCCAGCAGCTTGGGGTCCTACGTCGGCACTGAAGCTTTCTTT. Amino acid sequence: CASSLGSYVGTEAFF.

The chain employs TRBV5-1 and TRBJ1-1; D unclear. Germline V gene data show CDR1 as SGHRS and CDR2 as YFSETQ. The V end was cut by 0 bases, the J end by 1 base, with 10 bases between. This CDR3 comprises 15 residues. CDR3 nucleotide sequence: TGCGCCAGCAGCTTGGCCCGAGCAAAGAACACTGAAGCTTTCTTT. Amino acid sequence: CASSLARAKNTEAFF.

This rearrangement joins TRBV7-9 to TRBJ1-2; a possible D gene is TRBD1 (6 bases). V was clipped by 5 bases and J by 8 bases, with 9 bases between them. Germline CDR1 is SEHNR and CDR2 is FQNEAQ (reference sequence). The CDR3 is 11 amino acids. The CDR3 DNA reads as TGTGCCAGCAGCCACAGGGAAGGCTACACCTTC. Translating it yields CASSHREGYTF.

The chain combines TRBV4-1 with TRBJ2-7; tentatively, D is TRBD1 (5 bases). The CDR3 has 15 amino acids. Between the trimmed V and J ends, which lost 6 bases and 2 bases, there was a span of 17 bases. CDR1 and CDR2 (germline): MGHRA, YSYEKL. CDR3 residues: CASRPLWTSTYEQYF. For the CDR3, the DNA is TGCGCCAGCAGGCCCCTGTGGACAAGTACCTACGAGCAGTACTTC.

The rearrangement links TRBV5-1 to TRBJ2-3; TRBD2 matches 9 bases. The germline V gene has CDR1 SGHRS and CDR2 YFSETQ. The CDR3 runs 15 residues. The V and J ends lost 4 bases and 6 bases, in that order; junction bases with no gene match: 9. The CDR3: CASSGGGLAGDTQYF. CDR3 DNA: TGCGCCAGCAGCGGGGGGGGACTAGCCGGTGATACGCAGTATTTT.

This clonotype came up a few times. This chain links TRBV4-1 with TRBJ2-1; 12 bases line up with TRBD2. This CDR3 has 17 residues. The germline V gene has CDR1 MGHRA and CDR2 YSYEKL. V trimming: 1 base; J trimming: 15 bases; junction bases outside the gene matches: 16. This chain's CDR3 is CASSQAPATSGGGGGFF. CDR3 nucleotides: TGCGCCAGCAGCCAAGCTCCGGCGACTAGCGGGGGAGGCGGCGGGTTCTTC.

The chain uses TRBV20-1 and TRBJ2-7, with 9 positions matching TRBD2. Germline V gives CDR1 DFQATT, CDR2 SNEGSKA (reference sequence). The ends lost 2 bases at V and 3 bases at J; junction bases unmatched: 5. This CDR3 is built from 14 residues. CDR3 coding DNA: TGCAGTGCTAGAAAGACAGCGGGGGGCTACGAGCAGTACTTC. Its translation: CSARKTAGGYEQYF.

The rearrangement joins TRBV18 to TRBJ2-1; 7 nucleotides match TRBD2. The V gene end was trimmed by 4 bases and the J gene end by 5 bases; junction bases not matched to a gene: 11. Germline V gene data show CDR1 as KGHSH and CDR2 as LQKENI. The CDR3 is 16 amino acids. The CDR3 DNA reads TGTGCCAGCTCACGAATTAGCGGGTCGCAAAACAATGAGCAGTTCTTC. It specifies CASSRISGSQNNEQFF.